This T cell receptor beta chain emerged from a study of T cells expressing NK-cell markers. The wider study: The TCR beta repertoires were obtained from sorted CD3+CD56+NKG2C+, CD3+CD56+NKG2C- and CD3+CD56-NKG2C+ T cells. Of eight sequenced donors, seven were HCMV-seropositive and one HCMV-seronegative. Study results and caveats: The contribution of dominant NKG2C+ clonotypes to CD8+ T cells in five to seven donors was roughly 1.0-7.0%.

As concerns this clonotype: Its antigen is unidentified.

Germline assignment: CDR1 SGHAT and CDR2 FQNNGV. The CDR3 covers 17 residues. Beta-chain TCR cDNA was generated via 5'RACE template switching with UMIs. Reprocessing the 5' RACE reads, TCRdb reports a single entry for every CDR3 protein and omits DNA. The table lists about 550,000 distinct CDR3 sequences. The receptor was derived from a man younger than 35 in good health. The chain carries TRBV11-2 and TRBJ2-5. Input material: blood T cells: a sorted CD56 or NKG2C T cell subset, CD4+ or CD8+ T cells, or bulk PBMC T cells (not recorded which). This CDR3 is CASSFRLNTFNKAGQYF.